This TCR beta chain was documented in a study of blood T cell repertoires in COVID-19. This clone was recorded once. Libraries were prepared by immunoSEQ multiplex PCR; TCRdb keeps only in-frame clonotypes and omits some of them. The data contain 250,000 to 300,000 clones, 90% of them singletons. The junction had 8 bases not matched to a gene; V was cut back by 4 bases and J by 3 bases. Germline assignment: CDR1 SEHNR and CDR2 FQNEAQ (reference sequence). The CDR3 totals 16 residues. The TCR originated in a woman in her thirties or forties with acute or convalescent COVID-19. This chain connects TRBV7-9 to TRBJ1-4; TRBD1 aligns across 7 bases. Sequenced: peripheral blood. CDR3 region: CASSSGGIAANEKLFF. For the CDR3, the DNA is TGTGCCAGCAGCTCAGGGGGGATTGCCGCTAATGAAAAACTGTTTTTT.